This is a list of T cell receptor beta chains from one sample in a study of shared clonotypes between healthy human individuals. The table came from immunoSEQ multiplex PCR; TCRdb's copy has only in-frame clones and leaves some out. The table records about 2 million clones, 85% to 95% of them present only once. Sequenced sample: naive CD8+ T cells sorted from blood. These receptors were taken from a young man in good health. Both conserved end residues are part of each CDR3. Fields, in order: V gene, clone size, D gene, J gene, CDR3 protein, CDR3 DNA. A D gene is named only where the DNA matches it firmly. The size entry is marked missing in some rows and otherwise reads once, few, many or a size class.

V gene: TRBV4-1
clone size: .
D gene: TRBD1
J gene: TRBJ2-7
CDR3 protein: CASSPGQGIMYEQYF
CDR3 DNA: TGCGCCAGCAGCCCGGGACAGGGTATTATGTACGAGCAGTACTTC

V gene: TRBV7-3
clone size: .
D gene: .
J gene: TRBJ2-1
CDR3 protein: CASSPTVVWNEQFF
CDR3 DNA: TGTGCCAGCAGCCCTACTGTAGTGTGGAATGAGCAGTTCTTC

V gene: TRBV9
clone size: .
D gene: .
J gene: TRBJ2-7
CDR3 protein: CASSSDWTAPAWEQYF
CDR3 DNA: TGTGCCAGCAGCTCGGACTGGACAGCCCCGGCATGGGAGCAGTACTTC

V gene: TRBV7-9
clone size: .
D gene: .
J gene: TRBJ2-7
CDR3 protein: CASSWRAGMEQYF
CDR3 DNA: TGTGCCAGCAGCTGGCGTGCGGGGATGGAGCAGTACTTC

V gene: TRBV2
clone size: .
D gene: .
J gene: TRBJ2-1
CDR3 protein: CASSVTVVYNEQFF
CDR3 DNA: TGTGCCAGCAGTGTGACAGTTGTATACAATGAGCAGTTCTTC

V gene: TRBV7-3
clone size: .
D gene: .
J gene: TRBJ2-2
CDR3 protein: CASSFGTNTGELFF
CDR3 DNA: TGTGCCAGCAGCTTCGGGACTAACACCGGGGAGCTGTTTTTT

V gene: TRBV30
clone size: .
D gene: .
J gene: TRBJ2-3
CDR3 protein: CAWSVSHTDTQYF
CDR3 DNA: TGTGCCTGGAGTGTCAGTCACACAGATACGCAGTATTTT

V gene: TRBV2
clone size: .
D gene: TRBD2
J gene: TRBJ2-5
CDR3 protein: CASRGSTSGGAEETQYF
CDR3 DNA: TGTGCCAGCAGGGGATCGACTAGCGGGGGGGCCGAGGAGACCCAGTACTTC

V gene: TRBV6-5
clone size: .
D gene: .
J gene: TRBJ2-7
CDR3 protein: CASSPNGAEFGEQYF
CDR3 DNA: TGTGCCAGCAGTCCTAACGGGGCCGAATTTGGCGAGCAGTACTTC

V gene: TRBV19
clone size: .
D gene: TRBD1
J gene: TRBJ1-1
CDR3 protein: CASGTERNTEAFF
CDR3 DNA: TGTGCCAGTGGGACAGAAAGGAACACTGAAGCTTTCTTT

V gene: TRBV5-6
clone size: .
D gene: .
J gene: TRBJ2-1
CDR3 protein: CASSTRDAHLGYNEQFF
CDR3 DNA: TGTGCCAGCAGCACCCGGGACGCCCATCTGGGGTACAATGAGCAGTTCTTC

V gene: TRBV11-2
clone size: .
D gene: TRBD1
J gene: TRBJ2-5
CDR3 protein: CASSLVPGQPGQTQYF
CDR3 DNA: TGTGCCAGCAGCTTAGTGCCGGGACAGCCCGGGCAGACCCAGTACTTC

V gene: TRBV15
clone size: .
D gene: .
J gene: TRBJ2-5
CDR3 protein: CATSRDSLQETQYF
CDR3 DNA: TGTGCCACCAGCAGAGATAGTCTACAAGAGACCCAGTACTTC

V gene: TRBV28
clone size: .
D gene: .
J gene: TRBJ1-4
CDR3 protein: CASAPGLRGGLFF
CDR3 DNA: TGTGCCAGCGCGCCGGGGTTGAGGGGAGGACTGTTTTTT

V gene: TRBV13
clone size: .
D gene: TRBD1
J gene: TRBJ2-2
CDR3 protein: CASSLYPGGNTGELFF
CDR3 DNA: TGTGCCAGCAGCTTATATCCAGGGGGCAACACCGGGGAGCTGTTTTTT

V gene: TRBV13
clone size: .
D gene: TRBD2
J gene: TRBJ2-3
CDR3 protein: CASRLAGTDTQYF
CDR3 DNA: TGTGCCAGCAGGCTAGCGGGCACAGATACGCAGTATTTT

V gene: TRBV7-8
clone size: .
D gene: .
J gene: TRBJ1-6
CDR3 protein: CASPAWNEGPPFYNSPLHF
CDR3 DNA: TGTGCCAGCCCAGCTTGGAACGAGGGACCCCCATTCTATAATTCACCCCTCCACTTT

V gene: TRBV6-5
clone size: .
D gene: .
J gene: TRBJ2-3
CDR3 protein: CASSYGWGADTQYF
CDR3 DNA: TGTGCCAGCAGTTACGGTTGGGGGGCAGATACGCAGTATTTT

V gene: TRBV4-1
clone size: .
D gene: .
J gene: TRBJ2-1
CDR3 protein: CASSQDRGYEQFF
CDR3 DNA: TGCGCCAGCAGCCAAGATAGGGGTTATGAGCAGTTCTTC

V gene: TRBV9
clone size: once
D gene: .
J gene: TRBJ2-1
CDR3 protein: CASSVVRDIGVESEQFF
CDR3 DNA: TGTGCCAGCAGCGTAGTACGGGACATCGGGGTGGAAAGTGAGCAGTTCTTC

V gene: TRBV19
clone size: few
D gene: TRBD1
J gene: TRBJ2-7
CDR3 protein: CASTTTGGKDEQYF
CDR3 DNA: TGTGCCAGTACCACGACAGGGGGCAAGGACGAGCAGTACTTC

V gene: TRBV7-9
clone size: .
D gene: .
J gene: TRBJ2-3
CDR3 protein: CASSFSERTDTQYF
CDR3 DNA: TGTGCCAGCAGCTTTTCAGAACGCACAGATACGCAGTATTTT

V gene: TRBV6-1
clone size: .
D gene: .
J gene: TRBJ2-2
CDR3 protein: CASSDHGRMNTGELFF
CDR3 DNA: TGTGCCAGCAGTGACCACGGACGGATGAACACCGGGGAGCTGTTTTTT

V gene: TRBV6-1
clone size: .
D gene: TRBD2
J gene: TRBJ2-5
CDR3 protein: CASSALAGGLQETQYF
CDR3 DNA: TGTGCCAGCAGTGCCCTCGCGGGGGGTTTACAAGAGACCCAGTACTTC

V gene: TRBV2
clone size: .
D gene: TRBD1
J gene: TRBJ2-5
CDR3 protein: CASSPGGMGKTQYF
CDR3 DNA: TGTGCCAGCAGTCCAGGGGGCATGGGGAAGACCCAGTACTTC

V gene: TRBV7-9
clone size: .
D gene: TRBD1
J gene: TRBJ1-1
CDR3 protein: CASRPRQGAITEAFF
CDR3 DNA: TGTGCCAGCAGACCACGACAGGGGGCGATCACTGAAGCTTTCTTT

V gene: TRBV19
clone size: .
D gene: .
J gene: TRBJ2-7
CDR3 protein: CASSMDREGRDYEQYF
CDR3 DNA: TGTGCCAGTAGTATGGATCGTGAAGGCAGGGACTACGAGCAGTACTTC

V gene: TRBV27
clone size: .
D gene: TRBD1
J gene: TRBJ2-3
CDR3 protein: CATSQGDADTQYF
CDR3 DNA: TGTGCCACCTCACAGGGGGACGCGGATACGCAGTATTTT

V gene: TRBV5-5
clone size: .
D gene: .
J gene: TRBJ2-7
CDR3 protein: CASSLPGTPTYEQYF
CDR3 DNA: TGTGCCAGCAGTCTACCGGGGACCCCTACCTACGAGCAGTACTTC

V gene: TRBV5-6
clone size: .
D gene: TRBD1
J gene: TRBJ1-4
CDR3 protein: CASSFEDREEKLFF
CDR3 DNA: TGTGCCAGCAGCTTCGAGGACAGGGAAGAAAAACTGTTTTTT

V gene: TRBV5-8
clone size: .
D gene: .
J gene: TRBJ2-7
CDR3 protein: CASSLELGAPYEQYF
CDR3 DNA: TGTGCCAGCAGCTTGGAGCTAGGGGCTCCCTACGAGCAGTACTTC

V gene: TRBV6-5
clone size: .
D gene: TRBD1
J gene: TRBJ1-2
CDR3 protein: CASSYSDRGYGYTF
CDR3 DNA: TGTGCCAGCAGTTACTCTGACAGGGGCTATGGCTACACCTTC

V gene: TRBV10-3
clone size: .
D gene: TRBD1
J gene: TRBJ1-1
CDR3 protein: CAIGDRGGTEAFF
CDR3 DNA: TGTGCCATCGGGGACAGGGGGGGCACTGAAGCTTTCTTT

V gene: TRBV11-3
clone size: .
D gene: .
J gene: TRBJ2-7
CDR3 protein: CASSLGTGDEQYF
CDR3 DNA: TGTGCCAGCAGCTTAGGGACGGGGGACGAGCAGTACTTC

V gene: TRBV10-2
clone size: .
D gene: .
J gene: TRBJ2-1
CDR3 protein: CASSEYGASYNEQFF
CDR3 DNA: TGCGCCAGCAGTGAGTACGGGGCCTCCTACAATGAGCAGTTCTTC

V gene: TRBV15
clone size: once
D gene: TRBD1
J gene: TRBJ1-5
CDR3 protein: CATTDRLDQPQHF
CDR3 DNA: TGTGCCACCACGGACAGGCTGGATCAGCCCCAGCATTTT

V gene: TRBV6-6
clone size: .
D gene: .
J gene: TRBJ2-7
CDR3 protein: CASSYSTGVTYEQYF
CDR3 DNA: TGTGCCAGCAGTTACTCGACAGGTGTCACCTACGAGCAGTACTTC

V gene: TRBV9
clone size: .
D gene: TRBD2
J gene: TRBJ2-1
CDR3 protein: CASSVASGNNEQFF
CDR3 DNA: TGTGCCAGCAGCGTAGCTAGCGGGAACAATGAGCAGTTCTTC

V gene: TRBV4-1
clone size: once
D gene: .
J gene: TRBJ1-6
CDR3 protein: CASSQDRGFSPLHF
CDR3 DNA: TGCGCCAGCAGCCAAGATAGGGGGTTTTCACCCCTCCACTTT

V gene: TRBV7-9
clone size: .
D gene: TRBD1
J gene: TRBJ1-1
CDR3 protein: CASSLEDRGYTEAFF
CDR3 DNA: TGTGCCAGCAGCTTAGAAGACAGGGGATACACTGAAGCTTTCTTT

V gene: TRBV9
clone size: few
D gene: TRBD2
J gene: TRBJ2-1
CDR3 protein: CASSFGLAGSGNEQFF
CDR3 DNA: TGTGCCAGCAGCTTTGGACTAGCGGGGAGCGGAAATGAGCAGTTCTTC

V gene: TRBV7-9
clone size: once
D gene: .
J gene: TRBJ2-7
CDR3 protein: CASSLQGLGSYEQYF
CDR3 DNA: TGTGCCAGCAGCTTACAGGGACTGGGGTCCTACGAGCAGTACTTC

V gene: TRBV29-1
clone size: .
D gene: .
J gene: TRBJ2-2
CDR3 protein: CSVPQNTGELFF
CDR3 DNA: TGCAGCGTTCCCCAGAACACCGGGGAGCTGTTTTTT

V gene: TRBV9
clone size: .
D gene: .
J gene: TRBJ2-7
CDR3 protein: CASSGGQSSYEQYF
CDR3 DNA: TGTGCCAGCAGCGGTGGACAGAGCTCCTACGAGCAGTACTTC

V gene: TRBV30
clone size: .
D gene: TRBD2
J gene: TRBJ2-7
CDR3 protein: CAWSLPTSGRYEQYF
CDR3 DNA: TGTGCCTGGAGTTTGCCGACTAGCGGGAGGTACGAGCAGTACTTC

V gene: TRBV5-4
clone size: .
D gene: .
J gene: TRBJ1-1
CDR3 protein: CASSPQRTTEAFF
CDR3 DNA: TGTGCCAGCAGCCCTCAGAGAACCACTGAAGCTTTCTTT

V gene: TRBV5-1
clone size: .
D gene: .
J gene: TRBJ2-3
CDR3 protein: CASSRGEGTPVTDTQYF
CDR3 DNA: TGCGCCAGCAGCCGGGGAGAAGGGACACCCGTCACAGATACGCAGTATTTT

V gene: TRBV20-1
clone size: once
D gene: .
J gene: TRBJ2-1
CDR3 protein: CSARDLSEQFF
CDR3 DNA: TGCAGTGCTAGAGATCTCTCAGAGCAGTTCTTC